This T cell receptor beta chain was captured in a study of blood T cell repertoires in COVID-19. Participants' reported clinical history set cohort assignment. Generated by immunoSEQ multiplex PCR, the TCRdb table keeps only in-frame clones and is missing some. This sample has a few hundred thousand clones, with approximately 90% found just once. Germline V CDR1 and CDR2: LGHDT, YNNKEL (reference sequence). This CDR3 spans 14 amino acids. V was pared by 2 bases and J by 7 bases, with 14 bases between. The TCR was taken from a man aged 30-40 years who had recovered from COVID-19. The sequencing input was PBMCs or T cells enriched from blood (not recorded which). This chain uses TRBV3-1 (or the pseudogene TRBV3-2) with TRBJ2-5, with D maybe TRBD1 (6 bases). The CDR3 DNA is TGTGCCAGCAGCCAATCAGGGGTATACTCGACCCAGTACTTC. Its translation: CASSQSGVYSTQYF.